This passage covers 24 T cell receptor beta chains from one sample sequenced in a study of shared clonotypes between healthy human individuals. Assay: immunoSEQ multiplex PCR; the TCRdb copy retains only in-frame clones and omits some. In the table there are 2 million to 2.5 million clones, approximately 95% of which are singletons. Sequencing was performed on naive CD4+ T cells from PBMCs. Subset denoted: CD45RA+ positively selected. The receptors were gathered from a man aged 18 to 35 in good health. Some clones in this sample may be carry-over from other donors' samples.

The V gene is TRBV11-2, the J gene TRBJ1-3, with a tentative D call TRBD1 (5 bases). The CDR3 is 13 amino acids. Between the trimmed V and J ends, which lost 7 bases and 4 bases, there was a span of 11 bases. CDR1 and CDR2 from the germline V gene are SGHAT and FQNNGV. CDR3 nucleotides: TGTGCCAGCACGAGGGGTACGGGAAACACCATATATTTT. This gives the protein CASTRGTGNTIYF. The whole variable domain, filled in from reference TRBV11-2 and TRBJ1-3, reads EAGVAQSPRYKIIEKRQSVAFWCNPISGHATLYWYQQILGQGPKLLIQFQNNGVVDDSQLPKDRFSAERLKGVDSTLKIQPAKLEDSAVYLCASTRGTGNTIYFGEGSWLTVV.

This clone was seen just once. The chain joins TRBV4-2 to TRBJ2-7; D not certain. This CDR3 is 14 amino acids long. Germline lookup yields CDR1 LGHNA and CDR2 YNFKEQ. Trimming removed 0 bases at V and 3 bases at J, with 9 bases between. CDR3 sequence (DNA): TGTGCCAGCAGCCAAGATGTACATGGCTACGAGCAGTACTTC. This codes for CASSQDVHGYEQYF.

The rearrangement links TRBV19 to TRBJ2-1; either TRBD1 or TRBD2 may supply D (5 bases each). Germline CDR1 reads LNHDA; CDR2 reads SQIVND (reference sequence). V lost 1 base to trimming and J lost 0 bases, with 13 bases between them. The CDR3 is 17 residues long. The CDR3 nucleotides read TGTGCCAGTAGTATAGGGACAAAGGGGAGCTCCTACAATGAGCAGTTCTTC. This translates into CASSIGTKGSSYNEQFF.

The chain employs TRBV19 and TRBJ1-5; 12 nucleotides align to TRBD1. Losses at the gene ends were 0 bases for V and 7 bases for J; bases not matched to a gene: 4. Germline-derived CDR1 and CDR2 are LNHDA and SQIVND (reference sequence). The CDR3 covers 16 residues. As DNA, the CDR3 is TGTGCCAGTAGTATAGAATCGGGACAGGGGGCCCAGCCCCAGCATTTT. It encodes CASSIESGQGAQPQHF. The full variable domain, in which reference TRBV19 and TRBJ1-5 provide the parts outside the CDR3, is DGGITQSPKYLFRKEGQNVTLSCEQNLNHDAMYWYRQDPGQGLRLIYYSQIVNDFQKGDIAEGYSVSREKKESFPLTVTSAQKNPTAFYLCASSIESGQGAQPQHFGDGTRLSIL.

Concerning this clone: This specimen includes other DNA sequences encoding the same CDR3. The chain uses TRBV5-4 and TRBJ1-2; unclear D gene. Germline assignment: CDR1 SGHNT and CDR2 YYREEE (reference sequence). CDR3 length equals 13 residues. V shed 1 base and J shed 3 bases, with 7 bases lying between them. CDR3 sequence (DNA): TGTGCCAGCAGCTTGCGGGGTGACTATGGCTACACCTTC. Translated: CASSLRGDYGYTF.

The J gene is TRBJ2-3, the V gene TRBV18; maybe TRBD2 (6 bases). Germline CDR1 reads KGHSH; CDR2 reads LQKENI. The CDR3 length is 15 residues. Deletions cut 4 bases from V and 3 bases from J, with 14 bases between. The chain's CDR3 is CASSRDGGYTDTQYF. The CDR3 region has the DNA TGTGCCAGCTCACGGGACGGGGGATATACAGATACGCAGTATTTT.

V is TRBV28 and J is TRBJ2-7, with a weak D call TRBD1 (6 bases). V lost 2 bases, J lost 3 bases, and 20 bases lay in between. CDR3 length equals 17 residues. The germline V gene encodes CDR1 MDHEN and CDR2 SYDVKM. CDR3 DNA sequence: TGTGCCAGCAGTTTAGGGGCTCCACCGGGACATCGCTACGAGCAGTACTTC. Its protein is CASSLGAPPGHRYEQYF.

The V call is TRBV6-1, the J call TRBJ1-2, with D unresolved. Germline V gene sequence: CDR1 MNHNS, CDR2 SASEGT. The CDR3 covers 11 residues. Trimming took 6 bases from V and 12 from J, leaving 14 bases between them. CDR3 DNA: TGTGCCAGCAGCCGGACCCCCGCGAACACCTTC. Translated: CASSRTPANTF.

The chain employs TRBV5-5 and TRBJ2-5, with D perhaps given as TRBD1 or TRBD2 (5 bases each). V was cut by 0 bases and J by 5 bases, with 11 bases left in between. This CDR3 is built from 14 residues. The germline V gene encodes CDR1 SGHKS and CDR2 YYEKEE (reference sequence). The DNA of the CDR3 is TGTGCCAGCAGCTTGGGCGAGGGGATGGAGACCCAGTACTTC. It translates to CASSLGEGMETQYF.

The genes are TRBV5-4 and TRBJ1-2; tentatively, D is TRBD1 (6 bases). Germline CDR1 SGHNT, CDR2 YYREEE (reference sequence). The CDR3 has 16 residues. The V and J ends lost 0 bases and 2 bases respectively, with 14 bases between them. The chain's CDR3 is CASSLGGTSHNYGYTF. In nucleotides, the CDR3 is TGTGCCAGCAGCTTGGGTGGGACATCTCACAACTATGGCTACACCTTC.

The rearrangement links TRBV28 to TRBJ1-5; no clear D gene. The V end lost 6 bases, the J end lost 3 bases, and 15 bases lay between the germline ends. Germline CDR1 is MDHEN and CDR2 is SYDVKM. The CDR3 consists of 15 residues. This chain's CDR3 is CASRGIGYANQPQHF. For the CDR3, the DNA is TGTGCCAGCAGGGGCATCGGGTATGCCAATCAGCCCCAGCATTTT. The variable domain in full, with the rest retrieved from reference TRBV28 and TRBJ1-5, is DVKVTQSSRYLVKRTGEKVFLECVQDMDHENMFWYRQDPGLGLRLIYFSYDVKMKEKGDIPEGYSVSREKKERFSLILESASTNQTSMYLCASRGIGYANQPQHFGDGTRLSIL.

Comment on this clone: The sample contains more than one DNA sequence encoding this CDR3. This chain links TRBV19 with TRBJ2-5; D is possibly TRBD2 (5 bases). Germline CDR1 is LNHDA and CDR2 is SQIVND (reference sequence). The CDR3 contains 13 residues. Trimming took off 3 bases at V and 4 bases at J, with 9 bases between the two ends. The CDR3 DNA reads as TGTGCCAGTAGTATTCGAGGGCGAGAGACCCAGTACTTC. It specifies CASSIRGRETQYF.

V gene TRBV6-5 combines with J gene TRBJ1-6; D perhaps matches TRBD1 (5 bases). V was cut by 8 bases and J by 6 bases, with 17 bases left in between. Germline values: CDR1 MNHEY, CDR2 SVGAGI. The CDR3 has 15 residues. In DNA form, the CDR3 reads TGTGCCAGCCGCCTGGCAGGGACCAGTAATTCACCCCTCCACTTT. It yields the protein CASRLAGTSNSPLHF.

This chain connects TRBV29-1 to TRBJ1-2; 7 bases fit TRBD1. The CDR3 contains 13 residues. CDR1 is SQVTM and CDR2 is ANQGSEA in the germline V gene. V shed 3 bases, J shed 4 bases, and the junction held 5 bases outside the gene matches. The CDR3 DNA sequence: TGCAGCGTTGACAAGACAGGGTTCTATGGCTACACCTTC. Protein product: CSVDKTGFYGYTF.

The CDR3 is CASPDRGNYGYTF. The CDR3 coding sequence is TGTGCCTCCCCGGACAGGGGAAACTATGGCTACACCTTC. The chain is built from TRBV30 and TRBJ1-2, with TRBD1 identical over 9 bases. The germline CDR1 and CDR2 sequences are GTSNPN and SVGIG (reference sequence). The CDR3 covers 13 residues. The junction had 5 bases not matched to a gene; V was cut back by 7 bases and J by 2 bases.

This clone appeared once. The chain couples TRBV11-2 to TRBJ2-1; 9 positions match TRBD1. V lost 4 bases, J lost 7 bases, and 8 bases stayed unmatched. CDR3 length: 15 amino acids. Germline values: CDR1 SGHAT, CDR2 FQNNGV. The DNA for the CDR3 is TGTGCCAGCAGCTCGCTTCACAGGGGGCCAAATGAGCAGTTCTTC. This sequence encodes CASSSLHRGPNEQFF.

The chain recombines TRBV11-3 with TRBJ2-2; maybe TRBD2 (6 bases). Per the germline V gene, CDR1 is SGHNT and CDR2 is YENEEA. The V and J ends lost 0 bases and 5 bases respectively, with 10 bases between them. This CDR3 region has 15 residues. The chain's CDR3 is CASSLDRGITGELFF. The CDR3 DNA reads TGTGCCAGCAGCTTAGATCGGGGGATAACCGGGGAGCTGTTTTTT.

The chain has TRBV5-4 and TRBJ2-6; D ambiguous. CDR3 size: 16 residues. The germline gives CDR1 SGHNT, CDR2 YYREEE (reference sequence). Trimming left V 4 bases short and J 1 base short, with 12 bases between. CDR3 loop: CASSPKLGSGANVLTF. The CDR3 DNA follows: TGTGCCAGCAGCCCAAAGCTGGGTTCTGGGGCCAACGTCCTGACTTTC.

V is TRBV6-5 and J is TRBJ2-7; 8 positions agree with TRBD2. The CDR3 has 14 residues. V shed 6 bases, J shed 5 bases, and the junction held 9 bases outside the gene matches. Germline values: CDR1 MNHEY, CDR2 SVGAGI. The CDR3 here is CASRGYGTRNEQYF. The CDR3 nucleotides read TGTGCCAGCAGGGGGTATGGGACTAGGAACGAGCAGTACTTC.

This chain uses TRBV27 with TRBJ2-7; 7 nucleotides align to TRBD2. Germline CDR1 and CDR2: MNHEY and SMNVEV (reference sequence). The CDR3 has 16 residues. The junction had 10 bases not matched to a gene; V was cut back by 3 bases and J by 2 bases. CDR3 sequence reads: CASSFLRGRETYEQYF. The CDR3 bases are TGTGCCAGCAGTTTCCTTAGAGGGAGGGAGACCTACGAGCAGTACTTC.

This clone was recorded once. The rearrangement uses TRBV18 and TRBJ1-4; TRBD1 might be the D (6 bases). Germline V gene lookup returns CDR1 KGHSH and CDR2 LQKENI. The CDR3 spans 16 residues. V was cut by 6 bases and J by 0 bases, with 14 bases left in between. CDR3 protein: CASSRGSGATNEKLFF. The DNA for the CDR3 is TGTGCCAGCTCGCGGGGATCAGGGGCAACTAATGAAAAACTGTTTTTT.

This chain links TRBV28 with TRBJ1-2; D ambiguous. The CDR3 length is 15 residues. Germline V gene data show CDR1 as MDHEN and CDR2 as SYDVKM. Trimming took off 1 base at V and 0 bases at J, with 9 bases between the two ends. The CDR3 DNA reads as TGTGCCAGCAGTTTATACGGTCTAGCTAACTATGGCTACACCTTC. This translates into CASSLYGLANYGYTF.

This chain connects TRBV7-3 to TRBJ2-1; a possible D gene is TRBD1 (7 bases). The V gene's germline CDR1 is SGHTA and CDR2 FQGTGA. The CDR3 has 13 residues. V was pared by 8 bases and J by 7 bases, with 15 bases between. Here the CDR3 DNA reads TGTGCCAGCTCCCGGCAGGGGGGTAATGAGCAGTTCTTC. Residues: CASSRQGGNEQFF. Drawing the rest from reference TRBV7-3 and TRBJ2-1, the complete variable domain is GAGVSQTPSNKVTEKGKYVELRCDPISGHTALYWYRQSLGQGPEFLIYFQGTGAADDSGLPNDRFFAVRPEGSVSTLKIQRTERGDSAVYLCASSRQGGNEQFFGPGTRLTVL.

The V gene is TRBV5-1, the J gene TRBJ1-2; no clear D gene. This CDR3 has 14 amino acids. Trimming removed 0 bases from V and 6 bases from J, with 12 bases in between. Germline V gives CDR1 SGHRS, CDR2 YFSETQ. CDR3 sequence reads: CASSLGGHQDGYTF. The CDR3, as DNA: TGCGCCAGCAGCTTGGGCGGCCATCAGGATGGCTACACCTTC.